Sequencing of this T cell receptor (beta chain) was carried out in a study of shared clonotypes between healthy human individuals. The length of the CDR3 is 15 residues. The germline CDR1 and CDR2 sequences are MNHEY and SMNVEV (reference sequence). V lost 6 bases, J lost 2 bases, and 8 bases stayed unmatched. Assay: immunoSEQ multiplex PCR; the TCRdb copy retains only in-frame clones and omits some. The table lists a few million clones, approximately 95% of them singletons. The rearrangement links TRBV27 to TRBJ2-7; TRBD2 matches 9 bases. This TCR was recovered from a man aged 18 to 29 in good health. Some clones in this sample may be carry-over from other donors' samples. Material for sequencing was naive CD4+ T cells from PBMCs. Subset denoted: CD45RA+ positively selected. CDR3 loop: CASRLLAGLAYEQYF. The CDR3 coding sequence is TGTGCCAGCAGGCTACTAGCGGGCCTAGCCTACGAGCAGTACTTC.